This is a list of T cell receptor beta chains from one sample in a study of T cells in Graves' hyperthyroidism and ophthalmopathy. MiXCR was run by TCRdb on the multiplex PCR reads, yielding one entry per CDR3 protein. The sample holds about 640,000 distinct CDR3 sequences, more than 20% seen once. The sample was blood. All receptors derive from a man younger than 45 with Graves' ophthalmopathy. The CDR3 runs from the conserved cysteine through the conserved F or W. Each record gives: J gene, D gene, clone size, V gene, CDR3 DNA, CDR3 protein. The D gene is left open where the match is weak. Size is omitted from some rows. Given values are once, few, many or a class for expanded clones.

TRBJ1-1	.	.	TRBV28	TGTGCCAGCAGCCCTCAGGGCCCGGGGGGGACTGAAGCTTTCTTT	CASSPQGPGGTEAFF
TRBJ2-1	.	.	TRBV27	TGTGCCAGCAGTTTTTTCCCAGCCGGAGGGTCCAATGAGCAGTTCTTC	CASSFFPAGGSNEQFF
TRBJ2-4	.	.	TRBV6-2/TRBV6-3	TGTGCCAGCAGGGGGGGGGCGCAGACCAAAAACATTCAGTACTTC	CASRGGAQTKNIQYF
TRBJ1-5	TRBD1	many	TRBV6-1	TGTGCCAGCAGTGGGAACAGGGGGGTCAGCAATCAGCCCCAGCATTTT	CASSGNRGVSNQPQHF
TRBJ1-1	.	many	TRBV28	TGTGCCAGCAGAACCATGAACACTGAAGCTTTCTTT	CASRTMNTEAFF
TRBJ2-3	TRBD1	many	TRBV7-2	TGTGCCAGCAGCTCCCGGGACAGGGCAACGGATACGCAGTATTTT	CASSSRDRATDTQYF
TRBJ1-5	.	few	TRBV6-1	TGTGCCAGCAGTGACAGGGGTGGCGGTCAGCCCCAGCATTTT	CASSDRGGGQPQHF
TRBJ2-1	TRBD1	many	TRBV5-1	TGCGCCAGCAGCTTGGCGACACAGGGGGATTCCTACAATGAGCAGTTCTTC	CASSLATQGDSYNEQFF
TRBJ2-7	TRBD2	.	TRBV5-1	TGCGCCAGCAGCTTGGCCGAGCGGGACGCTTACGAGCAGTACTTC	CASSLAERDAYEQYF
TRBJ2-1	TRBD2	many	TRBV27	TGTGCCAGCAGTCTAGGACTAGCCTCCTACAATGAGCAGTTCTTC	CASSLGLASYNEQFF
TRBJ2-2	.	.	TRBV20-1	TGCAGTGCTAGAGAGGACATCGCGAACACCGGGGAGCTGTTTTTT	CSAREDIANTGELFF
TRBJ2-7	.	.	TRBV11-2	TGTGCCAGCAGCTTAGATCTAACCGCTGAGCAGCCCTACGAGCAGTACTTC	CASSLDLTAEQPYEQYF
TRBJ2-3	.	.	TRBV7-9	TGTGCCAGCACCCCAATGGGGGATACGCAGTATTTT	CASTPMGDTQYF
TRBJ2-7	.	many	TRBV30	TGTGCCTGGAGTAAGGACTACTACGAGCAGTACTTC	CAWSKDYYEQYF
TRBJ1-2	.	many	TRBV2	TGTGCCAGCAGTGTCGAGCCCGGGACAAGAAATGGCTACACCTTC	CASSVEPGTRNGYTF
TRBJ1-6	TRBD1	few	TRBV7-9	TGTGCCAGCAGCCCCGAGGGGGCTTCATGGTCACCCCTCCACTTT	CASSPEGASWSPLHF
TRBJ2-7	.	.	TRBV4-1	TGCGCCAGCAGCCAAGATTATCCTAGGGCCCGAAACCCGTACGAGCAGTACTTC	CASSQDYPRARNPYEQYF
TRBJ2-6	TRBD1	.	TRBV30	TGTGCCTGGGCGACAGGGTTCTCTGGGGCCAACGTCCTGACTTTC	CAWATGFSGANVLTF
TRBJ2-1	TRBD2	.	TRBV6-1	TGTGCCAGCTCTAGGTTGCTAGCGGGACTCAATGAGCAGTTCTTC	CASSRLLAGLNEQFF
TRBJ2-1	.	few	TRBV12-3/TRBV12-4	TGTGCCAGCAGGAGGGAATATGAGCAGTTCTTC	CASRREYEQFF
TRBJ2-1	TRBD1	many	TRBV12-3/TRBV12-4	TGTGCCAGCAGTCCTCGGACAGGGGGAGGAGGTGAGCAGTTCTTC	CASSPRTGGGGEQFF
TRBJ2-3	.	.	TRBV18	TGTGCCAGCTCGCCGGGACTCCCTAGCACAGATACGCAGTATTTT	CASSPGLPSTDTQYF
TRBJ2-2	TRBD2	few	TRBV2	TGTGCCAGCAGCGAACTCACTAGCGGGAGGAACACCGGGGAGCTGTTTTTT	CASSELTSGRNTGELFF
TRBJ2-1	TRBD2	many	TRBV6-2/TRBV6-3	TGTGCCAGCAGTTACCTAGCGGGGAACTACAATGAGCAGTTCTTC	CASSYLAGNYNEQFF
TRBJ2-7	TRBD2	.	TRBV27	TGTGCCAGCAGTTTGGGACTAGCGTTCTACGAGCAGTACTTC	CASSLGLAFYEQYF
TRBJ1-6	TRBD1	many	TRBV30	TGTGCCTGGAGCGGGACAGCTAATTCACCCCTCCACTTT	CAWSGTANSPLHF
TRBJ2-2	.	.	TRBV7-2	TGTGCCAGCAGCTCGGCCAGGGTCCCCGGGGAGCTGTTTTTT	CASSSARVPGELFF
TRBJ2-2	.	few	TRBV11-2	TGTGCCAGCAGCTTAACCCGGGACCTCCTTCTTTTGAACACCGGGGAGCTGTTTTTT	CASSLTRDLLLLNTGELFF
TRBJ2-1	TRBD2	few	TRBV7-2	TGTGCCAGCAGCTTCGGGGGAGGGCCGGGGAATGAGCAGTTCTTC	CASSFGGGPGNEQFF
TRBJ2-1	TRBD2	.	TRBV11-2	TGTGCCAGCAGCTTAGTGCCCGGGACTAGCGGGGGGGGGAACTACAATGAGCAGTTCTTC	CASSLVPGTSGGGNYNEQFF
TRBJ1-1	TRBD1	many	TRBV5-6	TGTGCCAGCAGCTTCGGGACAGTCAACACTGAAGCTTTCTTT	CASSFGTVNTEAFF
TRBJ2-5	.	many	TRBV5-1	TGCGCCAGCAGCTTCCCCAGGGAGACCCAGTACTTC	CASSFPRETQYF
TRBJ2-1	TRBD2	.	TRBV28	TGTGCCAGCAGTTTACTTTCGGGAGGGAGTGAGCAGTTCTTC	CASSLLSGGSEQFF
TRBJ1-2	TRBD1	few	TRBV6-2/TRBV6-3	TGTGCCAGCAGTTACTCGACCGGAGACAGGGACTATGGCTACACCTTC	CASSYSTGDRDYGYTF
TRBJ1-1	TRBD1	many	TRBV6-1	TGTGCCAGCAACGACAGGGGAGACACTGAAGCTTTCTTT	CASNDRGDTEAFF
TRBJ2-7	TRBD2	few	TRBV30	TGTGCCTGGAGTGTAGGGGCGGGAGTCTCCTACGAGCAGTACTTC	CAWSVGAGVSYEQYF
TRBJ1-4	.	.	TRBV13	TGTGCCAGCAGCTTAGGGACAAAAGGTGCAACTAATGAAGAACTGTTTTTT	CASSLGTKGATNEELFF
TRBJ1-2	.	many	TRBV28	TGTGCCAGCAGTTTTATGGGGGATGGCTACACCTTC	CASSFMGDGYTF
TRBJ1-4	TRBD1	.	TRBV5-1	TGCGCCAGCAGCTTGGCCGGGACAGGGCGAGAAAAACTGTTTTTT	CASSLAGTGREKLFF
TRBJ2-3	TRBD2	many	TRBV11-2	TGTGCCAGCAGCCCGGGACTAGCGGTTAGCACAGATACGCAGTATTTT	CASSPGLAVSTDTQYF
TRBJ2-1	.	few	TRBV27	TGTGCCAACCCCCGGGACGTGGGTGGCAATGAGCAGTTCTTC	CANPRDVGGNEQFF
TRBJ2-5	.	once	TRBV12-3/TRBV12-4	TGTGCCAGCAGTTTATTAAGGGGTTCACACTTGGCGAGGGAGACCCAGTACTTC	CASSLLRGSHLARETQYF
TRBJ2-2	TRBD2	.	TRBV6-6	TGTGCCAGCAGTTACTCTCTGGGGGACTACGGGGAGCTGTTTTTT	CASSYSLGDYGELFF
TRBJ1-6	.	few	TRBV20-1	TGCAGTGCTAGTAACCGGGACACCTTGAGCTCCTATAATTCACCCCTCCACTTT	CSASNRDTLSSYNSPLHF
TRBJ1-6	.	few	TRBV9	TGTGCCAGCAGCGTAGCTATGGGGGCACCCCTCCACTTT	CASSVAMGAPLHF
TRBJ1-2	TRBD1	many	TRBV7-9	TGTGCCAGCAGCGCGGACAGGGACTACACCTTC	CASSADRDYTF
TRBJ1-1	TRBD1	.	TRBV20-1	TGCAGTGCTAGAGTGGAGGGGACAGGCACTGAAGCTTTCTTT	CSARVEGTGTEAFF
TRBJ1-5	.	.	TRBV18	TGTGCCAGCTCACCAGACGGAAATAGCAATCAGCCCCAGCATTTT	CASSPDGNSNQPQHF